These T cell receptor beta chains were read from a single sample in a study of blood T cell repertoires in COVID-19. TCRdb's copy holds only in-frame clones and misses some; the assay was immunoSEQ multiplex PCR. The profile shows roughly 220,000 clones, 65% to 90% of them singletons. The sample taken for sequencing was peripheral blood. The receptors shown here come from a man older than 75 with acute or convalescent COVID-19. The CDR3 runs from the conserved cysteine through the conserved F or W. D genes are given only for firm matches. Some rows mark clone size as missing; the rest say once, few, many or name a class of expanded clone.

clone_size: NA
v_call: TRBV18
d_call: NA
j_call: TRBJ2-5
cdr3_nt: TGTGCCAGCTCTACTACAATCGAGTCGGAGACCCAGTACTTC
cdr3_aa: CASSTTIESETQYF

clone_size: NA
v_call: TRBV11-3
d_call: TRBD1
j_call: TRBJ1-1
cdr3_nt: TGTGCCAGCAGCTTCTCACAGGGGGCTACTGAAGCTTTCTTT
cdr3_aa: CASSFSQGATEAFF

clone_size: NA
v_call: TRBV19
d_call: TRBD2
j_call: TRBJ2-2
cdr3_nt: TGTGCCAGTAGTATTATCGGAAGCGGGAGGGGCACCGGGGAGCTGTTTTTT
cdr3_aa: CASSIIGSGRGTGELFF

clone_size: NA
v_call: TRBV27
d_call: NA
j_call: TRBJ2-4
cdr3_nt: TGTGCCAGCATGTCGTCGAACATTCAGTACTTC
cdr3_aa: CASMSSNIQYF

clone_size: NA
v_call: TRBV11-2
d_call: TRBD1
j_call: TRBJ1-5
cdr3_nt: TGTGCCAGCAGCTTAGAAACGGACAGGGCCCAGCCCCAGCATTTT
cdr3_aa: CASSLETDRAQPQHF

clone_size: NA
v_call: TRBV11-1
d_call: NA
j_call: TRBJ1-2
cdr3_nt: TGTGCCAGCAGCTTAGGGGCGGAGAGGGATGGCTACACCTTC
cdr3_aa: CASSLGAERDGYTF

clone_size: NA
v_call: TRBV9
d_call: NA
j_call: TRBJ1-1
cdr3_nt: TGTGCCAGCAGCGTAGCTCAGTTGAACACTGAAGCTTTCTTT
cdr3_aa: CASSVAQLNTEAFF

clone_size: NA
v_call: TRBV18
d_call: NA
j_call: TRBJ1-6
cdr3_nt: TGTGCCAGCTCTCGCGTAGCGGTTGAGGTGTATTCACCCCTCCACTTT
cdr3_aa: CASSRVAVEVYSPLHF

clone_size: NA
v_call: TRBV7-8
d_call: TRBD2
j_call: TRBJ2-3
cdr3_nt: TGTGCCAGCAGCTTAGTCGGACTAGCGGCGGATACGCAGTATTTT
cdr3_aa: CASSLVGLAADTQYF

clone_size: few
v_call: TRBV2
d_call: NA
j_call: TRBJ2-7
cdr3_nt: TGTGCCAGCAGACCACCCAGCTACGAGCAGTACTTC
cdr3_aa: CASRPPSYEQYF

clone_size: NA
v_call: TRBV7-9
d_call: TRBD2
j_call: TRBJ2-4
cdr3_nt: TGTGCCAGCAGTTCCCTAGCGGGTGTAGCCAAAAACATTCAGTACTTC
cdr3_aa: CASSSLAGVAKNIQYF

clone_size: NA
v_call: TRBV18
d_call: TRBD1
j_call: TRBJ2-1
cdr3_nt: TGTGCCAGCTCACCCAAATCGGGACAGGGAGGCAATGAGCAGTTCTTC
cdr3_aa: CASSPKSGQGGNEQFF

clone_size: NA
v_call: TRBV24-1
d_call: NA
j_call: TRBJ1-5
cdr3_nt: TGTGCCACCAGTGATTCCGATCCGGGACAAGGCAATCAGCCCCAGCATTTT
cdr3_aa: CATSDSDPGQGNQPQHF

clone_size: NA
v_call: TRBV30
d_call: TRBD2
j_call: TRBJ2-1
cdr3_nt: TGTGCCTGGAGTGTACTAGCGGGAGGGAGGGGTGAGCAGTTCTTC
cdr3_aa: CAWSVLAGGRGEQFF

clone_size: NA
v_call: TRBV7-8
d_call: TRBD1
j_call: TRBJ1-4
cdr3_nt: TGTGCCAGCAGCTGGAGGACAGGAGATGAAAAACTGTTTTTT
cdr3_aa: CASSWRTGDEKLFF

clone_size: NA
v_call: TRBV19
d_call: TRBD1
j_call: TRBJ2-1
cdr3_nt: TGTGCCAGTAGTGGTACGGACAGGGTGTGGAATGAGCAGTTCTTC
cdr3_aa: CASSGTDRVWNEQFF

clone_size: NA
v_call: TRBV5-4
d_call: TRBD1
j_call: TRBJ1-3
cdr3_nt: TGTGCCAGCAGCAACGGACAGGGACCAGGAAACACCATATATTTT
cdr3_aa: CASSNGQGPGNTIYF

clone_size: NA
v_call: TRBV6-2/TRBV6-3
d_call: NA
j_call: TRBJ2-3
cdr3_nt: TGTGCCAGCAGTGCTGGGGGAGGAATCCTCACACAGTATTTT
cdr3_aa: CASSAGGGILTQYF

clone_size: NA
v_call: TRBV11-2
d_call: NA
j_call: TRBJ1-1
cdr3_nt: TGTGCCAGCAGCGCACCGGGACAACTGAGGGCTGAAGCTTTCTTT
cdr3_aa: CASSAPGQLRAEAFF